This T cell receptor (beta chain) emerged from a study of T cell responses to AZD1222 COVID-19 vaccine. Study results and caveats: Spike-spanning, vaccine-associated CD4 TCRs were dominant at 160-218 and 743-854. Seropositive AZD1222 recipients at baseline numbered only five to seven. Repertoires were sampled only after the peak T cell response.

As for this clone: Its antigen is not identified.

The repertoire was sequenced with immunoSEQ multiplex PCR; TCRdb's copy has only in-frame clones and lacks some. This table has approximately 100,000 clones, around 90% appearing once. The V gene's germline CDR1 is SGHVS and CDR2 FNYEAQ. Trimming at V came to 3 bases and at J to 4 bases, leaving 5 bases not matched to a gene. The CDR3 runs to 15 residues. The TCR was taken from an adult in good health. Source: peripheral blood, taken on day 0 of AZD1222 vaccination. The rearrangement links TRBV7-6 to TRBJ2-1, with 8 positions matching TRBD2. CDR3 nucleotides: TGTGCCAGCAGCTTCTCCAGCGGGGGATACAATGAGCAGTTCTTC. Translating gives CASSFSSGGYNEQFF.